These 31 T cell receptor beta chains share one sample of origin, sequenced in a study of T cell responses to AZD1222 COVID-19 vaccine. TCRdb's table, derived via immunoSEQ multiplex PCR, lists solely in-frame clones and lacks some. In the table there are 200,000 or so clones, around 92% of which are singletons. The sequences come from peripheral blood, collected on day 0 of AZD1222 vaccination. The source of these receptors is an adult in good health.

V usage is TRBV7-9 and J usage is TRBJ1-2; tentatively, D is TRBD1 (6 bases). The V end was cut by 5 bases, the J end by 3 bases, with 10 bases between. From germline, CDR1 is SEHNR and CDR2 FQNEAQ (reference sequence). This CDR3 is built from 13 residues. The CDR3 nucleotides read TGTGCCAGCAGCGACGGACAGCACTATGGCTACACCTTC. This gives the protein CASSDGQHYGYTF.

In its sample, this clone was seen once. This chain joins TRBV11-2 and TRBJ2-3; D is perhaps TRBD2 (6 bases). V lost 3 bases to trimming and J lost 0 bases, with 13 bases between them. This CDR3 contains 16 residues. Per the germline V gene, CDR1 is SGHAT and CDR2 is FQNNGV. Here the CDR3 DNA reads TGTGCCAGCAGCTTTGGGCTGCGGGGTAGCACAGATACGCAGTATTTT. The encoded protein is CASSFGLRGSTDTQYF.

V usage is TRBV20-1 and J usage is TRBJ1-1; D gene unclear. V was clipped by 3 bases and J by 5 bases, with 4 bases between them. Germline values: CDR1 DFQATT, CDR2 SNEGSKA (reference sequence). The CDR3 has 10 residues. Here the CDR3 reads CSARVTEAFF. Written as DNA, the CDR3 is TGCAGTGCTAGGGTAACTGAAGCTTTCTTT.

The chain has TRBV9 and TRBJ2-3; 8 nucleotides align to TRBD2. J was trimmed by 5 bases and V by 7 bases; bases with no gene match: 15. CDR1 SGDLS and CDR2 YYNGEE come from the germline V gene. The CDR3 covers 16 residues. For the CDR3, the DNA is TGTGCCAGCGGGCCCGGGTTAAGCGGGAGTGGAGATACGCAGTATTTT. Translating it yields CASGPGLSGSGDTQYF.

The rearrangement uses TRBV29-1 and TRBJ2-1; D unclear. Trimming took off 0 bases at V and 0 bases at J, with 9 bases between the two ends. The CDR3 loop spans 15 amino acids. Germline CDR1 SQVTM, CDR2 ANQGSEA. CDR3 protein: CSVEDTASSYNEQFF. In DNA form, the CDR3 reads TGCAGCGTTGAAGATACCGCGAGCTCCTACAATGAGCAGTTCTTC.

V and J are TRBV3-1 (or the pseudogene TRBV3-2) and TRBJ2-5; 8 bases are a match to TRBD2. V trimming: 0 bases; J trimming: 3 bases; junction bases outside the gene matches: 6. CDR1 is LGHDT and CDR2 is YNNKEL in the germline V gene (reference sequence). The CDR3 has 16 amino acids. CDR3 sequence: CASSQDRAGGEETQYF. The CDR3 nucleotides read TGTGCCAGCAGCCAAGATAGGGCGGGAGGAGAAGAGACCCAGTACTTC.

The rearrangement uses TRBV4-2 and TRBJ2-1; weak D call: TRBD2 (5 bases). Looked up from germline, CDR1 is LGHNA and CDR2 is YNFKEQ. The CDR3 has 14 amino acids. V was clipped by 1 base and J by 5 bases, with 9 bases between them. Written as DNA, the CDR3 is TGTGCCAGCAGCCAAGTTCGGACTGACAATGAGCAGTTCTTC. Protein: CASSQVRTDNEQFF.

The chain joins TRBV28 to TRBJ1-3; D is ambiguous. Germline V gene lookup returns CDR1 MDHEN and CDR2 SYDVKM. The CDR3 is made up of 14 amino acids. V was pared by 6 bases and J by 1 base, with 10 bases between. The CDR3 DNA is TGTGCCAGCAGACTGACTGGTTCTGGAAACACCATATATTTT. It specifies CASRLTGSGNTIYF.

This chain connects TRBV10-3 to TRBJ2-1; 8 nucleotides match TRBD2. The CDR3 length is 15 residues. Trimming took 1 base from V and 8 from J; bases not matched to a gene: 7. Germline V gene data show CDR1 as ENHRY and CDR2 as SYGVKD. The CDR3 DNA reads TGTGCCATCAGTGAGTTCGGGACTAGTCTCCATGAGCAGTTCTTC. Amino acid sequence: CAISEFGTSLHEQFF.

The chain joins TRBV19 to TRBJ2-5; tentatively, D is TRBD1 (5 bases). CDR3 length: 14 amino acids. V was trimmed by 3 bases and J by 3 bases, leaving 11 bases between them. Per germline, CDR1 LNHDA and CDR2 SQIVND (reference sequence). CDR3 sequence: CASSIRTTEETQYF. The CDR3, as DNA: TGTGCCAGTAGTATTCGGACAACTGAAGAGACCCAGTACTTC. The variable domain in full, with the rest retrieved from reference TRBV19 and TRBJ2-5, is DGGITQSPKYLFRKEGQNVTLSCEQNLNHDAMYWYRQDPGQGLRLIYYSQIVNDFQKGDIAEGYSVSREKKESFPLTVTSAQKNPTAFYLCASSIRTTEETQYFGPGTRLLVL.

V is TRBV5-1 and J is TRBJ1-2; TRBD1 might be the D (5 bases). This CDR3 is built from 13 residues. The germline V gene encodes CDR1 SGHRS and CDR2 YFSETQ. Deletions cut 7 bases from V and 2 bases from J, with 12 bases between. This CDR3 reads CASGRDRNYGYTF. CDR3 bases: TGCGCCAGCGGTCGGGACCGAAACTATGGCTACACCTTC.

V gene TRBV7-2 combines with J gene TRBJ2-1; 9 nucleotides align to TRBD2. J lost 6 bases, V lost 3 bases, and 6 bases had no gene match. Germline assignment: CDR1 SGHTA and CDR2 FQGNSA. This CDR3 is 15 amino acids long. The CDR3 region is CASSFSGSSANEQFF. CDR3 coding DNA: TGTGCCAGCAGCTTTAGCGGGAGTTCAGCCAATGAGCAGTTCTTC.

The V gene is TRBV5-1, the J gene TRBJ2-3; 7 bases agree with TRBD1. Germline lookup yields CDR1 SGHRS and CDR2 YFSETQ. The CDR3 contains 15 residues. After removal of 4 bases from V and 3 bases from J, the junction contained 8 bases not matched to a gene. CDR3 nucleotides: TGCGCCAGCAGCGAGAAGGGGGCGCGGACAGATACGCAGTATTTT. As protein: CASSEKGARTDTQYF.

V usage is TRBV19 and J usage is TRBJ2-7; 11 bases are a match to TRBD1. The V segment lost 5 bases and the J segment 0 bases; nucleotides outside the gene matches: 3. The CDR3 consists of 15 residues. Per the germline V gene, CDR1 is LNHDA and CDR2 is SQIVND (reference sequence). As DNA, the CDR3 is TGTGCCAGTAGTCCCGGGACAGGGGGCTCCTACGAGCAGTACTTC. Protein: CASSPGTGGSYEQYF.

This chain joins TRBV6-2 or TRBV6-3 and TRBJ2-5; D might be TRBD2 (5 bases). V was clipped by 4 bases and J by 4 bases, with 16 bases between them. The CDR3 runs 15 residues. Germline V lookup: CDR1 MNHEY, CDR2 SVGEGT. This CDR3 reads CASSSGRRETETQYF. CDR3 DNA: TGTGCCAGCAGTTCTGGTCGAAGGGAGACAGAGACCCAGTACTTC.

V usage is TRBV6-5 and J usage is TRBJ2-7; 9 bases line up with TRBD1. This CDR3 has 15 residues. Germline CDR1 is MNHEY and CDR2 is SVGAGI. V trimming: 4 bases; J trimming: 5 bases; junction bases outside the gene matches: 9. The CDR3 spells CASSSRPGQGHEQYF. The CDR3, as DNA: TGTGCCAGCAGTTCTCGACCGGGACAGGGCCACGAGCAGTACTTC.

The chain combines TRBV6-1 with TRBJ1-1, with a weak D call TRBD1 (5 bases). Germline CDR1 reads MNHNS; CDR2 reads SASEGT. The V gene lost 3 bases and the J gene lost 7 bases, with 9 bases spanning the gap. This CDR3 is 12 amino acids long. The CDR3 loop reads CASSDRGIEAFF. The DNA for the CDR3 is TGTGCCAGCAGTGACCGGGGGATTGAAGCTTTCTTT.

This clone was detected only once. V usage is TRBV18 and J usage is TRBJ2-1; TRBD2 might be the D (6 bases). Trimming took 10 bases from V and 8 from J, leaving 21 bases between them. Germline-derived CDR1 and CDR2 are KGHSH and LQKENI. The CDR3 is 14 residues long. CDR3: CANREMLRMYEQFF. The CDR3 nucleotides read TGTGCCAACCGGGAGATGCTACGAATGTATGAGCAGTTCTTC.

This sequence joins TRBV5-1 and TRBJ1-1, with D possibly TRBD1 on 5 matching bases. The V gene lost 5 bases and the J gene lost 0 bases, with 11 bases spanning the gap. This CDR3 spans 14 amino acids. CDR1 and CDR2 from the germline V gene are SGHRS and YFSETQ. Here the CDR3 reads CASRGDGMNTEAFF. Here the CDR3 DNA reads TGCGCCAGCAGGGGGGACGGAATGAACACTGAAGCTTTCTTT.

The chain is built from TRBV6-5 and TRBJ1-1, with 11 positions matching TRBD1. The germline gives CDR1 MNHEY, CDR2 SVGAGI. The CDR3 has 13 amino acids. V shed 6 bases, J shed 11 bases, and the junction held 8 bases outside the gene matches. The CDR3: CASRERTGGWAFF. In nucleotides, the CDR3 is TGTGCCAGCAGAGAGCGGACAGGGGGCTGGGCTTTCTTT.

The V and J genes are TRBV5-1 and TRBJ2-7, with unresolved D. Deletions cut 2 bases from V and 0 bases from J, with 9 bases between. Germline lookup yields CDR1 SGHRS and CDR2 YFSETQ. CDR3 length: 14 amino acids. CDR3 amino acids: CASSFKGASYEQYF. The CDR3 bases are TGCGCCAGCAGCTTCAAAGGTGCCTCCTACGAGCAGTACTTC.

This rearrangement joins TRBV28 to TRBJ2-7; D is unclear. This CDR3 spans 15 amino acids. The germline V gene has CDR1 MDHEN and CDR2 SYDVKM. Trimming took off 3 bases at V and 0 bases at J, with 12 bases between the two ends. The CDR3 region has the DNA TGTGCCAGCAGTTTCGAACTTTCCAGCTCCTACGAGCAGTACTTC. This sequence encodes CASSFELSSSYEQYF.

In its sample, this clone was seen a few times. The V and J genes are TRBV5-1 and TRBJ2-2; 8 positions match TRBD1. This CDR3 is 17 amino acids long. Germline trimming cut 4 bases from V and 4 bases from J; bases unmatched to any gene: 12. The germline CDR1 and CDR2 sequences are SGHRS and YFSETQ. The CDR3 is CASSRPLQGVGTGELFF. The CDR3 nucleotides are TGCGCCAGCAGCCGTCCCTTACAGGGGGTGGGCACCGGGGAGCTGTTTTTT.

The CDR3 nucleotides are TGTGCCAGCAGCCCAAGACTAGCGGGAGGGCCGGACACCGGGGAGCTGTTTTTT. This gives the protein CASSPRLAGGPDTGELFF. V and J are TRBV9 and TRBJ2-2; TRBD2 matches 14 bases. From germline, CDR1 is SGDLS and CDR2 YYNGEE. The V and J ends lost 4 bases and 3 bases, in that order; junction bases with no gene match: 8. The CDR3 extends over 18 amino acids. Based on the CDR3 plus reference TRBV9 and TRBJ2-2, the full variable domain is DSGVTQTPKHLITATGQRVTLRCSPRSGDLSVYWYQQSLDQGLQFLIQYYNGEERAKGNILERFSAQQFPDLHSELNLSSLELGDSALYFCASSPRLAGGPDTGELFFGEGSRLTVL.

This chain links TRBV9 with TRBJ2-2; D may be TRBD2 (5 bases). Per the germline V gene, CDR1 is SGDLS and CDR2 is YYNGEE. This CDR3 comprises 14 residues. Deletions cut 4 bases from V and 1 base from J, with 8 bases between. The CDR3 spells CASSPRGNTGELFF. The CDR3, as DNA: TGTGCCAGCAGCCCCCGGGGGAACACCGGGGAGCTGTTTTTT.

The rearrangement uses TRBV5-6 and TRBJ1-1; D gene uncertain. The length of the CDR3 is 12 residues. Trimming took off 4 bases at V and 4 bases at J, with 8 bases between the two ends. CDR1 is SGHDT and CDR2 is YYEEEE in the germline V gene. The CDR3 here is CASSPISTEAFF. The CDR3 DNA reads as TGTGCCAGCAGCCCGATTAGCACTGAAGCTTTCTTT.

This chain uses TRBV13 with TRBJ1-4, with D unclear. V lost 4 bases, J lost 4 bases, and 13 bases lay in between. This CDR3 region has 15 residues. Looked up from germline, CDR1 is PRHDT and CDR2 is FYEKMQ (reference sequence). The CDR3: CASSWSGVGNEKLFF. The CDR3 region has the DNA TGTGCCAGCAGCTGGAGTGGGGTTGGTAATGAAAAACTGTTTTTT.

This clone occurred once. In nucleotides, the CDR3 is TGTGCCAGCAGTACCCGACAGGAAAGCAATCAGCCCCAGCATTTT. Its protein is CASSTRQESNQPQHF. This chain connects TRBV27 to TRBJ1-5; TRBD1 is a possible D gene (6 bases). Germline V lookup: CDR1 MNHEY, CDR2 SMNVEV (reference sequence). The CDR3 spans 15 residues. Trimming left V 5 bases short and J 1 base short, with 12 bases between.

This clone was recorded once. The chain combines TRBV28 with TRBJ1-2; D possibly corresponds to TRBD1 (6 bases). CDR3 length: 13 amino acids. Germline values: CDR1 MDHEN, CDR2 SYDVKM. Trimming shortened V by 2 bases and J by 5 bases, and 9 bases separated the two germline ends. For the CDR3, the DNA is TGTGCCAGCAGTTTACTAAGGGGGTATGGCTACACCTTC. This sequence encodes CASSLLRGYGYTF.

V usage is TRBV9 and J usage is TRBJ2-1, with D hard to call. Between the trimmed V and J ends, which lost 0 bases and 5 bases, there was a span of 18 bases. The CDR3 sequence is 17 residues long. From germline, CDR1 is SGDLS and CDR2 YYNGEE. The DNA for the CDR3 is TGTGCCAGCAGCGTAGATGGAGCGCGTTATTTGGACAATGAGCAGTTCTTC. Encoded protein: CASSVDGARYLDNEQFF.

The rearrangement joins TRBV7-6 to TRBJ1-5; TRBD1 might be the D (6 bases). Germline V gene lookup returns CDR1 SGHVS and CDR2 FNYEAQ. Trimming removed 5 bases from V and 5 bases from J, with 25 bases in between. The CDR3 runs to 18 residues. The CDR3 sequence: CASSPLRPSGVRDQPQHF. The CDR3 nucleotides are TGTGCCAGCAGCCCATTACGTCCCTCAGGGGTACGGGATCAGCCCCAGCATTTT.